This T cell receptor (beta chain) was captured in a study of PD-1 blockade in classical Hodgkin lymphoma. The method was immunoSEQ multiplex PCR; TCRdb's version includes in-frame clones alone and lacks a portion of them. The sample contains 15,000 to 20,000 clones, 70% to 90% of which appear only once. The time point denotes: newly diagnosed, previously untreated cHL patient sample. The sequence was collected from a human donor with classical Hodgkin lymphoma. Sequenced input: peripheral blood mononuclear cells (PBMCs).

CDR3 in amino acids: CASSKTSGRANEQFF. The CDR3 coding sequence is TGTGCCAGCAGCAAAACTAGCGGGAGGGCCAATGAGCAGTTCTTC. The chain is built from TRBV21-1 and TRBJ2-1; the DNA was not used to check the table's D call, TRBD2. TRBV21-1 is assigned pseudogene status. The CDR3 is made up of 15 amino acids.